This entry describes one T cell receptor (beta chain). Its antigen remains unidentified. The data derive from a study of cytomegalovirus exposure and HLA in healthy donors. Overall study: Researchers found that more than 70% of around 400 genotyped donors fell within the Caucasian-associated ancestry cluster. The study, taken as a whole, reports: Common viral pathogens were later found to be apparently linked to several of the most significant clusters. Productive status was seen about 87% or about 30% of the time for most TCR beta V segments in an earlier analysis.

From germline, CDR1 is MNHNS and CDR2 SASEGT. Trimming stripped 2 bases from V and 8 bases from J, with 6 bases between. The CDR3 totals 11 residues. 13 Jbeta primers and 60 Vbeta primers were used for the PCR. TCRdb keeps only in-frame clones here, not all; method: immunoSEQ multiplex PCR. Of approximately 91,000 clones listed, about nine tenths are singletons. There were likely unrecorded immune exposures, though donors were nominally healthy when sampled. This TCR was sampled from a man aged 25-45 years in good health and CMV-seropositive. This rearrangement joins TRBV6-1 to TRBJ1-2; D ambiguous. Sequenced sample: PBMCs. For the CDR3, the DNA is TGTGCCAGCAGTGAAAGCCTCGGCTACACCTTC. This translates into CASSESLGYTF.